Listed below are T cell receptor beta chains from one sample, sequenced in a study of beta chain features in type 1 diabetes. Profiling relied on immunoSEQ multiplex PCR, and the TCRdb table lists in-frame clones only, not all of them. Here the sample spans around 200,000 clones, roughly an eighth being singletons. The sequenced sample consisted of central memory CD4+ T cells from blood. Receptor source: a woman younger than 30 in good health. Each CDR3 is given with its conserved first and last residue. Fields, in order: CDR3 length, clone size, D gene, J gene, V gene, CDR3 protein, CDR3 DNA. A D gene is named only where the DNA matches it firmly. Clone size appears in some rows only: once, few, many, or a class for an expanded clone.

15	few	TRBD1	TRBJ2-7	TRBV5-1	CASSSLTGGGYEQYF	TGCGCCAGCAGCTCTTTGACAGGGGGAGGCTACGAGCAGTACTTC
11	few	.	TRBJ2-7	TRBV2	CAGGALYEQYF	TGTGCCGGCGGAGCCCTCTACGAGCAGTACTTC
14	few	TRBD2	TRBJ2-3	TRBV29-1	CSVMGLWDTDTQYF	TGCAGCGTTATGGGACTATGGGACACAGATACGCAGTATTTT
13	few	.	TRBJ1-2	TRBV29-1	CSGVESGESGYTF	TGCAGCGGGGTGGAGTCAGGGGAGAGTGGCTACACCTTC
12	.	.	TRBJ2-1	TRBV6-6	CASSQLANEQFF	TGTGCCAGCAGTCAACTAGCCAATGAGCAGTTCTTC
11	few	.	TRBJ2-7	TRBV18	CASSHTYEQYF	TGTGCCAGCTCCCACACCTACGAGCAGTACTTC
17	.	TRBD2	TRBJ2-3	TRBV27	CASSPGLAGGPGDTQYF	TGTGCCAGCAGCCCAGGACTAGCGGGAGGGCCAGGAGATACGCAGTATTTT
14	.	TRBD2	TRBJ2-7	TRBV6-1	CASKTTSASYEQYF	TGTGCCAGCAAAACAACTAGCGCTTCCTACGAGCAGTACTTC
14	.	TRBD1	TRBJ2-7	TRBV4-1	CASTLGTGEYEQYF	TGCGCCAGCACCCTAGGGACAGGGGAATACGAGCAGTACTTC
17	.	.	TRBJ2-2	TRBV4-2	CASSQGSWEANTGELFF	TGTGCCAGCAGCCAAGGAAGTTGGGAGGCGAACACCGGGGAGCTGTTTTTT
17	.	TRBD1	TRBJ2-7	TRBV29-1	CSVQGGDRGLLSYEQYF	TGCAGCGTTCAAGGTGGTGACAGGGGGCTACTTTCCTACGAGCAGTACTTC
14	.	TRBD1	TRBJ1-2	TRBV10-3	CAISDPGQGDGYTF	TGTGCCATCAGTGACCCGGGACAGGGGGATGGCTACACCTTC
16	.	.	TRBJ2-5	TRBV7-3	CASSLMSLAGVETQYF	TGTGCCAGCAGCTTAATGAGTCTAGCCGGTGTAGAGACCCAGTACTTC
13	many	TRBD1	TRBJ2-5	TRBV6-6	CASRRGQQETQYF	TGTGCCAGCAGACGGGGACAGCAAGAGACCCAGTACTTC
12	few	TRBD1	TRBJ2-4	TRBV29-1	CSVADRGNIQYF	TGCAGCGTCGCGGACAGGGGAAACATTCAGTACTTC
13	.	.	TRBJ1-2	TRBV28	CASSLVTLGGYTF	TGTGCCAGCAGTTTGGTGACTCTGGGTGGCTACACCTTC
15	few	TRBD2	TRBJ2-1	TRBV7-2	CASSSPGTRGNEQFF	TGTGCCAGCAGCTCACCCGGGACTAGAGGGAATGAGCAGTTCTTC
12	.	.	TRBJ2-5	TRBV11-2	CASTPGSETQYF	TGTGCCAGCACCCCCGGGTCAGAGACCCAGTACTTC
14	few	.	TRBJ2-1	TRBV7-8	CASSHGSSYNEQFF	TGTGCCAGCAGCCACGGGAGCTCCTACAATGAGCAGTTCTTC
15	.	TRBD2	TRBJ2-3	TRBV7-9	CASSLESGLVDTQYF	TGTGCCAGCAGCTTAGAATCCGGACTAGTTGATACGCAGTATTTT
15	.	.	TRBJ2-1	TRBV9	CASSTKDWTYNEQFF	TGTGCCAGCAGCACAAAGGACTGGACCTACAATGAGCAGTTCTTC
14	few	TRBD1	TRBJ2-1	TRBV30	CAWSGQGQGNEQFF	TGTGCCTGGAGCGGACAGGGGCAAGGGAATGAGCAGTTCTTC
11	few	.	TRBJ2-7	TRBV20-1	CSAPRGYEQYF	TGCAGTGCTCCCCGCGGATACGAGCAGTACTTC
13	many	.	TRBJ1-2	TRBV5-4	CASSPEARAGYTF	TGTGCCAGCAGCCCCGAAGCCAGGGCTGGCTACACCTTC
12	few	.	TRBJ2-1	TRBV5-1	CASYERYNEQFF	TGCGCCAGCTACGAGCGGTACAATGAGCAGTTCTTC
17	few	TRBD2	TRBJ2-1	TRBV15	CATSRDRTSGIYNEQFF	TGTGCCACCAGCAGGGACCGGACTAGCGGAATTTACAATGAGCAGTTCTTC
13	.	.	TRBJ1-2	TRBV7-6	CASSPSGRYGYTF	TGTGCCAGCAGCCCATCGGGTCGCTATGGCTACACCTTC
13	few	TRBD2	TRBJ2-5	TRBV5-1	CASRSGSRETQYF	TGCGCCAGCAGGAGCGGGAGCAGGGAGACCCAGTACTTC
14	.	TRBD2	TRBJ2-7	TRBV7-9	CASSLPSGEGRQYF	TGTGCCAGCAGCCTCCCCAGCGGGGAAGGCAGGCAGTACTTC
16	.	TRBD2	TRBJ2-1	TRBV4-1	CASSQASGSSYNEQFF	TGCGCCAGCAGCCAGGCTAGCGGGAGCAGTTACAATGAGCAGTTCTTC
15	few	TRBD2	TRBJ2-1	TRBV29-1	CSVEDPSGRRDEQFF	TGCAGCGTTGAAGACCCTAGCGGGAGACGCGATGAGCAGTTCTTC
12	.	.	TRBJ2-5	TRBV19	CASSIGGQTQYF	TGTGCCAGTAGTATAGGCGGCCAGACCCAGTACTTC
14	.	TRBD2	TRBJ2-1	TRBV28	CASRGGRDKHEQFF	TGTGCCAGCAGGGGCGGGAGGGACAAGCATGAGCAGTTCTTC
13	few	.	TRBJ2-5	TRBV30	CAWRGAAQETQYF	TGTGCCTGGAGAGGAGCGGCCCAAGAGACCCAGTACTTC
17	.	.	TRBJ1-1	TRBV11-2	CASSTSRISTGNTEAFF	TGTGCCAGCAGCACTTCACGAATTAGCACAGGGAACACTGAAGCTTTCTTT
15	.	TRBD2	TRBJ2-7	TRBV28	CASSTSGSLSYEQYF	TGTGCCAGCAGTACCAGCGGGAGCCTCTCCTACGAGCAGTACTTC
13	.	.	TRBJ2-3	TRBV7-9	CASSLSSTDTQYF	TGTGCCAGCAGCCTCTCTAGCACAGATACGCAGTATTTT
15	.	.	TRBJ1-3	TRBV11-1	CASSLDRGSGNTIYF	TGTGCCAGCAGCTTAGATAGGGGCTCTGGAAACACCATATATTTT